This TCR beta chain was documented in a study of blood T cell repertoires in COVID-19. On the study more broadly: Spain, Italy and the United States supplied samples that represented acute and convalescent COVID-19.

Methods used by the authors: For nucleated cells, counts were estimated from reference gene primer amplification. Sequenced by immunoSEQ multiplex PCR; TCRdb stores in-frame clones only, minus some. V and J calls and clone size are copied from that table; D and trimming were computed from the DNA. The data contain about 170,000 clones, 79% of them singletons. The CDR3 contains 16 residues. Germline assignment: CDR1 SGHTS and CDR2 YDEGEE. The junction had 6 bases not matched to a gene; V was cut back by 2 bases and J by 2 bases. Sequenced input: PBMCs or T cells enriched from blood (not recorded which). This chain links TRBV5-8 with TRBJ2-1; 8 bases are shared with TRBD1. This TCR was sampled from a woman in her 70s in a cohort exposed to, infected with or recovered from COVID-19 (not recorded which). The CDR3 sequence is CASSFFQGATYNEQFF. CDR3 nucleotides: TGTGCCAGCAGCTTTTTCCAGGGGGCCACCTACAATGAGCAGTTCTTC. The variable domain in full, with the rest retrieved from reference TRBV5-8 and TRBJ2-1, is EAGVTQSPTHLIKTRGQQATLRCSPISGHTSVYWYQQALGLGLQFLLWYDEGEERNRGNFPPRFSGRQFPNYSSELNVNALELEDSALYLCASSFFQGATYNEQFFGPGTRLTVL.